The 30 T cell receptor beta chains given below trace back to one sample, sequenced in a study of response to subunit inactivated influenza vaccine (dated 2018 in TCRdb). Receptor amplification or capture employed RT-PCR. Reads for this sample came from an Illumina HiSeq 2500. The public sequencing data were trimmed at Q25 with fastp and processed into clonotypes with MiXCR by TCRdb, which kept only in-frame beta chains. Each CDR3 protein appears once, grouped with its most common genes and DNA. For this sample the table gives some 500,000 distinct CDR3 sequences, of which 13% were detected only once. The ten largest clonotypes hold 13% of the sample. Explained via the paper, the time point label denotes: around 45 days after influenza vaccine administration. This specimen consisted of PBMCs from blood, obtained about 40 days after vaccination. Source of these receptors: a man aged 50 to 59 who received an inactivated influenza vaccine. Donor details come from another sample of the same person, matched by shared clones.

This clonotype was observed a handful of times. This sequence joins TRBV4-1 and TRBJ2-7; the D gene is possibly TRBD2 (6 bases). The V gene's germline CDR1 is MGHRA and CDR2 YSYEKL. This CDR3 has 12 amino acids. Between the trimmed V and J ends, which lost 4 bases and 7 bases, there was a span of 11 bases. DNA of the CDR3: TGCGCCAGCAGCCGAGATCGGGGGGAGCAGTACTTC. Its translation: CASSRDRGEQYF.

This clonotype was detected ten times or more. V gene TRBV12-3 or TRBV12-4 combines with J gene TRBJ1-2; D unclear. CDR3 length: 13 amino acids. The ends were cut back, 7 bases at V and 3 bases at J, with 12 bases in the middle. CDR3 DNA: TGTGCCAGCACCAAAAGAGTGTACTATGGCTACACCTTC. As protein: CASTKRVYYGYTF.

The V gene is TRBV6-2 or TRBV6-3, the J gene TRBJ2-1, with 8 nucleotides matching TRBD1. This CDR3 comprises 15 residues. V shed 6 bases, J shed 0 bases, and the junction held 4 bases outside the gene matches. The germline gives CDR1 MNHEY, CDR2 SVGEGT. For the CDR3, the DNA is TGTGCCAGCAGCACAGGGGGTAACTCCTACAATGAGCAGTTCTTC. This sequence encodes CASSTGGNSYNEQFF.

The rearrangement links TRBV30 to TRBJ2-2, with 8 bases matching TRBD2. V was clipped by 0 bases and J by 1 base; unmatched bases: 4. The CDR3 covers 16 residues. In germline, CDR1 is GTSNPN, CDR2 SVGIG (reference sequence). CDR3 sequence: CAWSVRTSGNTGELFF. CDR3 DNA sequence: TGTGCCTGGAGTGTACGCACTAGCGGGAACACCGGGGAGCTGTTTTTT.

This chain joins TRBV28 and TRBJ1-2; D is unclear. Between the trimmed V and J ends, which lost 2 bases and 2 bases, there was a span of 12 bases. CDR3 length equals 15 residues. CDR1 and CDR2 from the germline V gene are MDHEN and SYDVKM. CDR3 nucleotide sequence: TGTGCCAGCAGTTTACAAGTGCTGGGGAACTATGGCTACACCTTC. Amino acid sequence: CASSLQVLGNYGYTF.

The chain couples TRBV5-6 to TRBJ2-7, with D unresolved. Trimming shortened V by 4 bases and J by 5 bases, and 19 bases separated the two germline ends. CDR3 length: 15 amino acids. The germline gives CDR1 SGHDT, CDR2 YYEEEE. As DNA, the CDR3 is TGTGCCAGCAGCCAAATTCGGAGTTTCGAGAACGAGCAGTACTTC. Translating gives CASSQIRSFENEQYF.

The chain combines TRBV11-2 with TRBJ1-3; D not resolved. With 7 bases removed from V and 7 bases from J, the gap between germline ends came to 11 bases. The CDR3 runs to 12 residues. Germline V CDR1 and CDR2: SGHAT, FQNNGV. The CDR3 loop is CASTHVRNTIYF. Written as DNA, the CDR3 is TGTGCCAGCACCCACGTGAGGAACACCATATATTTT.

The chain joins TRBV4-2 to TRBJ1-5, with a tentative D call TRBD1 (6 bases). V lost 0 bases, J lost 3 bases, and 12 bases lay in between. This CDR3 is built from 16 residues. Germline CDR1 and CDR2: LGHNA and YNFKEQ. CDR3 coding DNA: TGTGCCAGCAGCCAAGAAGGGGGTCTATCCAATCAGCCCCAGCATTTT. It codes for CASSQEGGLSNQPQHF.

This clonotype was seen a few times. J is TRBJ2-7 and V is TRBV12-3 or TRBV12-4; a weak D match, TRBD2 (5 bases). The CDR3 loop spans 13 amino acids. V was clipped by 5 bases and J by 5 bases, with 13 bases between them. CDR3 nucleotides: TGTGCCAGCAGTCGCTCACCGGGGAACGAGCAGTACTTC. This codes for CASSRSPGNEQYF.

V and J are TRBV11-2 and TRBJ2-3; possibly TRBD1 or TRBD2 for D (5 bases each). The ends were cut back, 2 bases at V and 2 bases at J, with 17 bases in the middle. Per germline, CDR1 SGHAT and CDR2 FQNNGV. The CDR3 is 17 residues long. The CDR3 loop reads CASSLLLGRATTDTQYF. CDR3 nucleotide sequence: TGTGCCAGCAGCTTACTTTTGGGACGGGCGACCACAGATACGCAGTATTTT.

In this sample, this clonotype turned up a few times. J is TRBJ2-3 and V is TRBV28; a weak D match, TRBD1 (6 bases). The V and J ends lost 2 bases and 6 bases respectively, with 12 bases between them. Germline CDR1 is MDHEN and CDR2 is SYDVKM. CDR3 size: 14 residues. CDR3 nucleotides: TGTGCCAGCAGTTTACAGGGGCCGATGGATACGCAGTATTTT. Its translation: CASSLQGPMDTQYF.

The table lists this clonotype with many counts. The genes are TRBV20-1 and TRBJ2-2; possible D gene TRBD1, 5 bases. The CDR3 is 16 amino acids. Germline CDR1 and CDR2: DFQATT and SNEGSKA (reference sequence). The ends were cut back, 0 bases at V and 1 base at J, with 12 bases in the middle. CDR3 nucleotides: TGCAGTGCTAGAGATTTAAGGCAGGGGAACACCGGGGAGCTGTTTTTT. Translated, it gives CSARDLRQGNTGELFF.

This clonotype has more than one count but fewer than ten. V usage is TRBV20-1 and J usage is TRBJ2-3; no definite D call. Germline-derived CDR1 and CDR2 are DFQATT and SNEGSKA (reference sequence). There are 14 residues in the CDR3. V dropped 4 bases and J dropped 7 bases, with 18 bases sitting between them. The DNA for the CDR3 is TGCAGTGCTAAATACCCTTTACAGCAGAATACGCAGTATTTT. Translating it yields CSAKYPLQQNTQYF.

The J gene is TRBJ2-7, the V gene TRBV24-1, with 9 bases fitting TRBD1. The CDR3 extends over 13 amino acids. The germline gives CDR1 KGHDR, CDR2 SFDVKD. V was pared by 4 bases and J by 13 bases, with 10 bases of the junction left unmatched. The CDR3 region has the DNA TGTGCCACCAGTGAACCCGGGACAGGGCTCTCATACTTC. This sequence encodes CATSEPGTGLSYF.

The chain couples TRBV19 to TRBJ1-4; D unresolved. V was pared by 5 bases and J by 7 bases, with 11 bases between. The CDR3 is 13 residues long. Germline CDR1 LNHDA, CDR2 SQIVND (reference sequence). DNA for the CDR3: TGTGCCAGTAGTGTGGTGTCATCTGAAAAACTGTTTTTT. Protein product: CASSVVSSEKLFF. Drawing the rest from reference TRBV19 and TRBJ1-4, the complete variable domain is DGGITQSPKYLFRKEGQNVTLSCEQNLNHDAMYWYRQDPGQGLRLIYYSQIVNDFQKGDIAEGYSVSREKKESFPLTVTSAQKNPTAFYLCASSVVSSEKLFFGSGTQLSVL.

This clonotype was seen only a few times. The genes are TRBV20-1 and TRBJ2-7; D is uncertain. V dropped 0 bases and J dropped 3 bases, with 12 bases sitting between them. Germline V gives CDR1 DFQATT, CDR2 SNEGSKA (reference sequence). The CDR3 is 14 amino acids. CDR3 residues: CSARDWQALYEQYF. In DNA form, the CDR3 reads TGCAGTGCTAGAGATTGGCAGGCCCTCTACGAGCAGTACTTC.

The gene calls are TRBV6-1 and TRBJ2-2; D is possibly TRBD1 (7 bases). The CDR3 extends over 18 amino acids. Trimming took 5 bases from V and 4 from J, leaving 23 bases between them. Germline V gene data show CDR1 as MNHNS and CDR2 as SASEGT. CDR3: CASSKDYRRQGSTGELFF. CDR3 nucleotide sequence: TGTGCCAGCAGTAAGGACTACCGCCGACAGGGTTCCACCGGGGAGCTGTTTTTT.

This clonotype was found a few times. The chain joins TRBV11-2 to TRBJ2-3, with TRBD2 matching 11 bases. Trimming cost V 1 base and J 2 bases; bases outside gene matches: 8. The CDR3 loop spans 18 amino acids. Germline values: CDR1 SGHAT, CDR2 FQNNGV. The CDR3 DNA is TGTGCCAGCAGCTTAGGTTCTAGCGGGAGGACCGCCACAGATACGCAGTATTTT. Protein: CASSLGSSGRTATDTQYF.

This clonotype was counted at least ten times. The V gene is TRBV28, the J gene TRBJ2-7, with D maybe TRBD1 (6 bases). The CDR3 length is 14 residues. From germline, CDR1 is MDHEN and CDR2 SYDVKM. Trimming took off 5 bases at V and 1 base at J, with 12 bases between the two ends. The CDR3 DNA reads TGTGCCAGCAGTCCGCCGGGACATTCCTACGAGCAGTACTTC. Protein product: CASSPPGHSYEQYF.

The chain employs TRBV6-5 and TRBJ2-1; D possibly corresponds to TRBD2 (6 bases). Germline CDR1 is MNHEY and CDR2 is SVGAGI. The V end was cut by 4 bases, the J end by 2 bases, with 9 bases between. The CDR3 sequence is 14 residues long. The CDR3 spells CASSFSGAYNEQFF. In nucleotides, the CDR3 is TGTGCCAGCAGTTTCTCGGGGGCCTACAATGAGCAGTTCTTC.

The sample holds one count of this clonotype. The genes are TRBV5-1 and TRBJ1-5; maybe TRBD1 (5 bases). This CDR3 has 15 residues. Trimming took 0 bases from V and 4 from J, leaving 11 bases between them. The germline CDR1 and CDR2 sequences are SGHRS and YFSETQ. DNA for the CDR3: TGCGCCAGCAGCTTGGAGGGGACCGGGAATCAGCCCCAGCATTTT. Translating gives CASSLEGTGNQPQHF.

The V call is TRBV29-1, the J call TRBJ2-7; no reliable D call. The V gene lost 5 bases and the J gene lost 3 bases, with 17 bases spanning the gap. CDR3 length: 14 residues. Germline V gives CDR1 SQVTM, CDR2 ANQGSEA. The CDR3: CSVSVTRSSYEQYF. Here the CDR3 DNA reads TGCAGCGTTTCAGTCACCCGGTCGAGCTACGAGCAGTACTTC.

This clonotype was seen at least ten times. The V call is TRBV10-3, the J call TRBJ1-1; D remains unclear. Trimming removed 2 bases at V and 1 base at J, with 8 bases between. Germline values: CDR1 ENHRY, CDR2 SYGVKD. CDR3 size: 14 residues. The CDR3: CAISEANSNTEAFF. The CDR3 nucleotides read TGTGCCATCAGTGAGGCGAATTCGAACACTGAAGCTTTCTTT.

Only a few counts were recorded for this clonotype. This chain links TRBV4-1 with TRBJ2-2; no definite D call. The CDR3 covers 14 residues. The V and J ends lost 3 bases and 5 bases respectively, with 10 bases between them. CDR1 and CDR2 (germline): MGHRA, YSYEKL. CDR3 coding DNA: TGCGCCAGCAGCCAGGCTGTTTGGACCGGGGAGCTGTTTTTT. This encodes CASSQAVWTGELFF.

This clonotype has more than one count but fewer than ten. V is TRBV7-2 and J is TRBJ2-1; D is unclear. The CDR3 consists of 13 residues. CDR1 is SGHTA, CDR2 FQGNSA, per germline. V dropped 6 bases and J dropped 2 bases, with 8 bases sitting between them. CDR3: CASRVGPYNEQFF. The CDR3 coding sequence is TGTGCCAGCAGAGTAGGGCCCTACAATGAGCAGTTCTTC.

J is TRBJ2-3 and V is TRBV20-1, with unresolved D. Germline assignment: CDR1 DFQATT and CDR2 SNEGSKA (reference sequence). Trimming took 3 bases from V and 0 from J, leaving 13 bases between them. This CDR3 comprises 15 residues. CDR3 bases: TGCAGTGCTAGGAACGACGGCAAGAGCACAGATACGCAGTATTTT. Encoded protein: CSARNDGKSTDTQYF.

This clonotype was recorded a few times. This chain connects TRBV9 to TRBJ1-1, with a possible D match to TRBD1 (6 bases). The CDR3 is made up of 15 amino acids. Germline V lookup: CDR1 SGDLS, CDR2 YYNGEE. V dropped 0 bases and J dropped 5 bases, with 14 bases sitting between them. CDR3: CASSVGGTFKTEAFF. In nucleotides, the CDR3 is TGTGCCAGCAGCGTAGGGGGGACATTCAAGACTGAAGCTTTCTTT. The full variable domain, rest sourced from reference TRBV9 and TRBJ1-1, is DSGVTQTPKHLITATGQRVTLRCSPRSGDLSVYWYQQSLDQGLQFLIQYYNGEERAKGNILERFSAQQFPDLHSELNLSSLELGDSALYFCASSVGGTFKTEAFFGQGTRLTVV.

This clonotype appeared a few times. The chain is built from TRBV11-2 and TRBJ1-1; unclear D gene. Between the trimmed V and J ends, which lost 3 bases and 0 bases, there was a span of 5 bases. Germline CDR1 is SGHAT and CDR2 is FQNNGV. The CDR3 has 13 residues. Here the CDR3 reads CASSFPLNTEAFF. In DNA, the CDR3 is TGTGCCAGCAGCTTCCCTCTGAACACTGAAGCTTTCTTT.

This clonotype showed up many times. The rearrangement links TRBV12-3 or TRBV12-4 to TRBJ2-1; weak D call: TRBD2 (5 bases). This CDR3 has 13 amino acids. Between the trimmed V and J ends, which lost 6 bases and 9 bases, there was a span of 15 bases. The CDR3 DNA sequence: TGTGCCAGCAGCTGGGAGACAAATAGTGAGCAGTTCTTC. It translates to CASSWETNSEQFF.

The CDR3 DNA is TGTGCCAGCAGTAGACCGGGACCTAACAATCAGCCCCAGCATTTT. Its protein is CASSRPGPNNQPQHF. The chain joins TRBV6-1 to TRBJ1-5; maybe TRBD1 (5 bases). Germline-derived CDR1 and CDR2 are MNHNS and SASEGT. The CDR3 runs 15 residues. The V gene lost 5 bases and the J gene lost 3 bases, with 14 bases spanning the gap.